A single sample is the source of the 17 T cell receptor beta chains below, sequenced in a study of T cells in Graves' hyperthyroidism and ophthalmopathy. From RNA transcripts, TCR beta CDR3 regions were amplified. The HTBI primer set served for first-round RT-PCR of the TCR CDR3. MiXCR, applied by TCRdb to the multiplex PCR reads, yields one record per CDR3 protein. Among approximately 570,000 distinct CDR3 sequences listed, 15% to 20% were seen once. The sequencing sample was made of blood. The receptors come from a man aged 35 to 55 with Graves' ophthalmopathy.

In this sample, this clonotype turned up many times. This sequence joins TRBV11-2 and TRBJ1-1, with 8 bases aligning to TRBD1. The length of the CDR3 is 14 residues. From germline, CDR1 is SGHAT and CDR2 FQNNGV. Trimming took 3 bases from V and 2 from J; bases not matched to a gene: 2. CDR3 loop: CASSFQGANTEAFF. The CDR3 DNA reads TGTGCCAGCAGCTTTCAGGGGGCTAACACTGAAGCTTTCTTT.

The chain couples TRBV19 to TRBJ2-6; D is unresolved. The germline V and J ends were trimmed by 2 bases and 0 bases, with 5 bases remaining between them. The germline V gene has CDR1 LNHDA and CDR2 SQIVND (reference sequence). The CDR3 spans 15 residues. CDR3 sequence (DNA): TGTGCCAGTAGTATACCCACCTCTGGGGCCAACGTCCTGACTTTC. Its translation: CASSIPTSGANVLTF. Full variable domain (missing parts from reference TRBV19 and TRBJ2-6): DGGITQSPKYLFRKEGQNVTLSCEQNLNHDAMYWYRQDPGQGLRLIYYSQIVNDFQKGDIAEGYSVSREKKESFPLTVTSAQKNPTAFYLCASSIPTSGANVLTFGAGSRLTVL.

The V call is TRBV3-1, the J call TRBJ1-1; tentatively, D is TRBD1 (6 bases). The V gene lost 6 bases and the J gene lost 4 bases, with 15 bases spanning the gap. In germline, CDR1 is LGHDT, CDR2 YNNKEL (reference sequence). The CDR3 consists of 14 residues. The CDR3 sequence: CASSPTGIPTEAFF. DNA of the CDR3: TGTGCCAGCAGTCCTACAGGGATTCCCACTGAAGCTTTCTTT.

The chain is built from TRBV29-1 and TRBJ1-2, with a weak D call TRBD1 (5 bases). Germline values: CDR1 SQVTM, CDR2 ANQGSEA. CDR3 length equals 12 residues. The ends were cut back, 4 bases at V and 8 bases at J, with 14 bases in the middle. DNA for the CDR3: TGCAGCGTTGGAGAGGGGCTGGGAGGCTACACCTTC. Protein product: CSVGEGLGGYTF.

This clonotype was picked up a small number of times. The chain joins TRBV6-2 or TRBV6-3 to TRBJ2-1; D remains unclear. The CDR3 is 13 residues long. V lost 0 bases, J lost 7 bases, and 7 bases lay in between. Looked up from germline, CDR1 is MNHEY and CDR2 is SVGEGT. Here the CDR3 reads CASSYSTVNEQFF. CDR3 DNA sequence: TGTGCCAGCAGTTACTCGACGGTAAATGAGCAGTTCTTC.

The CDR3 spells CASSRPGTSGQETQYF. Written as DNA, the CDR3 is TGTGCCAGCAGCAGACCCGGGACTAGCGGACAAGAGACCCAGTACTTC. The rearrangement uses TRBV7-9 and TRBJ2-5, with 11 bases matching TRBD2. Trimming took 5 bases from V and 2 from J; bases not matched to a gene: 7. The V gene's germline CDR1 is SEHNR and CDR2 FQNEAQ (reference sequence). This CDR3 region has 16 residues.

This clonotype was recorded a few times. The chain uses TRBV27 and TRBJ2-5; D call uncertain. The V and J ends lost 4 bases and 4 bases respectively, with 13 bases between them. The CDR3 sequence is 14 residues long. The germline gives CDR1 MNHEY, CDR2 SMNVEV (reference sequence). CDR3 amino acids: CASSSPRAGETQYF. The CDR3 DNA follows: TGTGCCAGCAGTTCCCCCCGGGCAGGAGAGACCCAGTACTTC.

With regard to this clonotype: A clone one base away is much larger, so this may be a read error. The gene calls are TRBV6-2 or TRBV6-3 and TRBJ2-1, with TRBD2 matching over 13 bases. The trim removed 5 bases at V and 7 bases at J, leaving 11 bases unmatched. Germline assignment: CDR1 MNHEY and CDR2 SVGEGT. The CDR3 runs 17 residues. The CDR3 bases are TGTGCCAGCAGTCTGTCCGGGACTAGCGGGATCCAGAATGAGCAGTTCTTC. Amino acids: CASSLSGTSGIQNEQFF.

Remarks on this clonotype: One end of the junction varies from germline; a read error may be responsible. The V and J genes are TRBV10-2 and TRBJ2-2; perhaps TRBD1 as D (5 bases). The CDR3 has 13 residues. Per the germline V gene, CDR1 is WSHSY and CDR2 is SAAADI. CDR3 sequence: CASKPGNTEELFF. The CDR3, as DNA: TGCGCCAGCAAACCAGGGAACACCGAGGAGCTGTTTTTT.

The chain links TRBV7-8 to TRBJ1-1; no clear D. Trimming cost V 2 bases and J 7 bases, with 11 bases left between them. The CDR3 covers 13 residues. Germline CDR1 is SGHVS and CDR2 is FQNEAQ. Here the CDR3 DNA reads TGTGCCAGCAGCTTATTCACAGAGAGTGAAGCTTTCTTT. Protein: CASSLFTESEAFF.

This clonotype was found a few times. V usage is TRBV6-2 or TRBV6-3 and J usage is TRBJ2-1; 12 bases fit TRBD2. The V and J ends lost 4 bases and 4 bases, in that order; junction bases with no gene match: 8. Germline assignment: CDR1 MNHEY and CDR2 SVGEGT. CDR3 length: 17 amino acids. The CDR3 sequence: CASSWRTSGTQYNEQFF. As DNA, the CDR3 is TGTGCCAGCAGTTGGAGGACTAGCGGGACCCAATACAATGAGCAGTTCTTC.

This clonotype was seen ten or more times. V and J are TRBV20-1 and TRBJ1-1, with 7 bases matching TRBD1. CDR3 length equals 13 residues. Trimming cost V 6 bases and J 0 bases; bases outside gene matches: 4. Per germline, CDR1 DFQATT and CDR2 SNEGSKA (reference sequence). The CDR3 DNA is TGCAGTGCGCGCAGGGGGGTGAACACTGAAGCTTTCTTT. This encodes CSARRGVNTEAFF.

This chain links TRBV5-5 with TRBJ2-2; 13 positions agree with TRBD2. Per germline, CDR1 SGHKS and CDR2 YYEKEE (reference sequence). The CDR3 extends over 18 amino acids. With V trimmed by 4 bases and J by 0 bases, 6 bases remained unmatched. The DNA of the CDR3 is TGTGCCAGCAGCACCCGAGGGACTAGCGGGACGAACACCGGGGAGCTGTTTTTT. Its protein is CASSTRGTSGTNTGELFF.

At least ten counts were recorded for this clonotype. The J gene is TRBJ2-7, the V gene TRBV12-3 or TRBV12-4, with a possible D match to TRBD1 (5 bases). Between the trimmed V and J ends, which lost 5 bases and 4 bases, there was a span of 9 bases. CDR3 size: 12 residues. The CDR3 nucleotides read TGTGCCAGCAGTAACAGGAGATACGAGCAGTACTTC. It codes for CASSNRRYEQYF.

The chain carries TRBV15 and TRBJ2-1; D tentatively fits TRBD1 or TRBD2 (5 bases each). This CDR3 spans 18 amino acids. V lost 1 base to trimming and J lost 2 bases, with 18 bases between them. In germline, CDR1 is LNHNV, CDR2 YYDKDF (reference sequence). CDR3 amino acids: CATSRGSLGTITYNEQFF. The CDR3 DNA reads TGTGCCACCAGCAGAGGTTCTTTGGGGACGATCACCTACAATGAGCAGTTCTTC.

This clonotype was found many times. J is TRBJ1-1 and V is TRBV5-1; TRBD1 matches 8 bases. This CDR3 is built from 15 residues. Trimming at V came to 3 bases and at J to 4 bases, leaving 8 bases not matched to a gene. CDR1 SGHRS and CDR2 YFSETQ come from the germline V gene. Here the CDR3 reads CASSSGQAGATEAFF. CDR3 DNA sequence: TGCGCCAGCAGCTCGGGACAGGCGGGCGCCACTGAAGCTTTCTTT.

This clonotype has ten or more counts. This CDR3 is CASRLAGGFSYEQYF. CDR3 sequence (DNA): TGTGCCAGCAGACTAGCGGGGGGGTTTTCCTACGAGCAGTACTTC. The V call is TRBV2, the J call TRBJ2-7; 13 nucleotides agree with TRBD2. CDR3 length equals 15 residues. The germline gives CDR1 SNHLY, CDR2 FYNNEI. The V segment lost 6 bases and the J segment 1 base; nucleotides outside the gene matches: 3.